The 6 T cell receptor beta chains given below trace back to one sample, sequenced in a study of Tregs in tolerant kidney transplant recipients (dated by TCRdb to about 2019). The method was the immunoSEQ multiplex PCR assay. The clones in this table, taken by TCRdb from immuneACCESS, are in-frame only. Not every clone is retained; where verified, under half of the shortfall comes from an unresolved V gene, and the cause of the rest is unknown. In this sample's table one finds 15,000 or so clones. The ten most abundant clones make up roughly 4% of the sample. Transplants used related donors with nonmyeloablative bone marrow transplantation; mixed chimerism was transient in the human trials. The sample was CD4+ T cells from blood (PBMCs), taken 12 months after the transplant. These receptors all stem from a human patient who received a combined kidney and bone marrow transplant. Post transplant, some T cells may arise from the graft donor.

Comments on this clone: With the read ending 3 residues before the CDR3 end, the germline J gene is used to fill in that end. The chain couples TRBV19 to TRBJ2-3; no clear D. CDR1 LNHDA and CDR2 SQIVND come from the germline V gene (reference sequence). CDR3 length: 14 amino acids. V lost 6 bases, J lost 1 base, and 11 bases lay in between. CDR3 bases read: TGTGCCAGTAGATCCCAGGTCGGCACAGATACG. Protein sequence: CASRSQVGTDT. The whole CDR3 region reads CASRSQVGTDTQYF.

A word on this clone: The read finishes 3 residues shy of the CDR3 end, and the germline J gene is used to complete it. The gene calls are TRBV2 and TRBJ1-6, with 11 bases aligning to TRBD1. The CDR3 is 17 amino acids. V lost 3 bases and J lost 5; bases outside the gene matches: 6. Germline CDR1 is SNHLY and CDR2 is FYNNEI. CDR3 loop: CASSDGTGGWNNSPLHF. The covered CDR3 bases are TGTGCCAGCAGTGACGGGACAGGGGGTTGGAATAATTCACCC.

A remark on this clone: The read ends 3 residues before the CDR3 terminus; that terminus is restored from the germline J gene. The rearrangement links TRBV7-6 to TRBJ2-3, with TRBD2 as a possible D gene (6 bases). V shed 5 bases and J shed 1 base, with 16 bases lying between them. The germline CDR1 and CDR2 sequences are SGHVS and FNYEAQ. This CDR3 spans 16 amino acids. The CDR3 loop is CASSQSAPGGTDTQYF. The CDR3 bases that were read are TGTGCCAGCAGCCAGTCTGCCCCGGGGGGCACAGATACG.

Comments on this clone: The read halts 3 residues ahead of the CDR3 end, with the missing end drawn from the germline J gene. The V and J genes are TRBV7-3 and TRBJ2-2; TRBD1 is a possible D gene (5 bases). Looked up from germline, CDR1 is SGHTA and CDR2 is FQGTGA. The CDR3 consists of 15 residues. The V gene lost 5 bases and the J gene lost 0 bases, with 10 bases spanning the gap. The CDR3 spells CASSPQAANTGELFF. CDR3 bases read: TGTGCCAGCAGCCCACAGGCCGCGAACACCGGGGAG.

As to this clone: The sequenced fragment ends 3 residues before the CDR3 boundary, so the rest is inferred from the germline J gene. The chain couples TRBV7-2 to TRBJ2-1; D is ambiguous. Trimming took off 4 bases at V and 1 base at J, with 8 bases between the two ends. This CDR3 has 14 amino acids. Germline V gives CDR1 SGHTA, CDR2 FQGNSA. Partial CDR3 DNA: TGTGCCAGCAGCTCAGAAGGGTCCTACAATGAG. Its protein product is CASSSEGSYNE. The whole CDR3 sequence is CASSSEGSYNEQFF.

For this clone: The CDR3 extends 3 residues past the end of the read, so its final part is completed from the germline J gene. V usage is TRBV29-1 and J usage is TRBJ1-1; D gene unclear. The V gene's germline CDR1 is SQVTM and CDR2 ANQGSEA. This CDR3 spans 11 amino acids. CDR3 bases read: TGCAGCGTTGGTACGGTCATCTCA. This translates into CSVGTVIS. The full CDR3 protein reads CSVGTVISAFF.